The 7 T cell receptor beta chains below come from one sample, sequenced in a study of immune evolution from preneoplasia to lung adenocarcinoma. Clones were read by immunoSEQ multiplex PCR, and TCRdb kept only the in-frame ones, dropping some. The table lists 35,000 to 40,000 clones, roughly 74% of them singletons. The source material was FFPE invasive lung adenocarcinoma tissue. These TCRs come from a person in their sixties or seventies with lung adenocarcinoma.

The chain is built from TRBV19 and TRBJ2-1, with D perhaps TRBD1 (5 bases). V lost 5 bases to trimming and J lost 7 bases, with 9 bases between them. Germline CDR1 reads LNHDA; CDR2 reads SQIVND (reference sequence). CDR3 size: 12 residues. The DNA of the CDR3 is TGTGCCAGTAGTCGACAGTATAATGAGCAGTTCTTC. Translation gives CASSRQYNEQFF.

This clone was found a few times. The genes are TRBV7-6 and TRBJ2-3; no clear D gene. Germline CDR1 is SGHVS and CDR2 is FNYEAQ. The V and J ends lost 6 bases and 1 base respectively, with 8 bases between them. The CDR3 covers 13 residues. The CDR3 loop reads CASRPKGTDTQYF. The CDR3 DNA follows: TGTGCCAGCAGACCCAAGGGCACAGATACGCAGTATTTT.

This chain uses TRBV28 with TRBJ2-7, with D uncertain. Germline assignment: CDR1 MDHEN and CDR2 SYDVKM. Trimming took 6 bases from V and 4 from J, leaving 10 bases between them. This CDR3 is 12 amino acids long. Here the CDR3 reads CASRRNRYEQYF. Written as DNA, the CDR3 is TGTGCCAGCAGAAGGAACCGTTACGAGCAGTACTTC.

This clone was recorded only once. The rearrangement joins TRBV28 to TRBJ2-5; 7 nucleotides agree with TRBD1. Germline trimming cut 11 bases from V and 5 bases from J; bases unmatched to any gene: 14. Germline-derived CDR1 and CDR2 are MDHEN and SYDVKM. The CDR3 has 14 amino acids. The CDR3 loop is CACQGQFRGETQYF. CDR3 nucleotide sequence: TGTGCCTGCCAGGGACAGTTCCGAGGGGAGACCCAGTACTTC.

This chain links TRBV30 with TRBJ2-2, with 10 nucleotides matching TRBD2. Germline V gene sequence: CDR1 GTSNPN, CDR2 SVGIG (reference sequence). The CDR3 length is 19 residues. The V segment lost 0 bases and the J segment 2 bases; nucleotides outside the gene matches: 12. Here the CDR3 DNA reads TGTGCCTGGAGTGTAGCCAGGACTAGCGGTTGGACCAACACCGGGGAGCTGTTTTTT. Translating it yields CAWSVARTSGWTNTGELFF.

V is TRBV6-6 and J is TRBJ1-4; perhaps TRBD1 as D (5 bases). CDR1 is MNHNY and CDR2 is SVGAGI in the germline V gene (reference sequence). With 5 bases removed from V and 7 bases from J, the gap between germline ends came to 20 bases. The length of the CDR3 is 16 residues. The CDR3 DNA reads TGTGCCAGCAGTCCCCTAGGGGTAGGCGGGGGTGAAAAACTGTTTTTT. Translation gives CASSPLGVGGGEKLFF.

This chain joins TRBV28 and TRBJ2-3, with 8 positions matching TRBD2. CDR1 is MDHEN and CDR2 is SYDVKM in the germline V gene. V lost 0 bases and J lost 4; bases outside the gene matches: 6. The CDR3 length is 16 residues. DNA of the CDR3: TGTGCCAGCAGTTTATGGGTGAGCGGGAGCCCAGATACGCAGTATTTT. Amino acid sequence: CASSLWVSGSPDTQYF. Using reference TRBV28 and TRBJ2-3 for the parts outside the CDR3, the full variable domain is DVKVTQSSRYLVKRTGEKVFLECVQDMDHENMFWYRQDPGLGLRLIYFSYDVKMKEKGDIPEGYSVSREKKERFSLILESASTNQTSMYLCASSLWVSGSPDTQYFGPGTRLTVL.